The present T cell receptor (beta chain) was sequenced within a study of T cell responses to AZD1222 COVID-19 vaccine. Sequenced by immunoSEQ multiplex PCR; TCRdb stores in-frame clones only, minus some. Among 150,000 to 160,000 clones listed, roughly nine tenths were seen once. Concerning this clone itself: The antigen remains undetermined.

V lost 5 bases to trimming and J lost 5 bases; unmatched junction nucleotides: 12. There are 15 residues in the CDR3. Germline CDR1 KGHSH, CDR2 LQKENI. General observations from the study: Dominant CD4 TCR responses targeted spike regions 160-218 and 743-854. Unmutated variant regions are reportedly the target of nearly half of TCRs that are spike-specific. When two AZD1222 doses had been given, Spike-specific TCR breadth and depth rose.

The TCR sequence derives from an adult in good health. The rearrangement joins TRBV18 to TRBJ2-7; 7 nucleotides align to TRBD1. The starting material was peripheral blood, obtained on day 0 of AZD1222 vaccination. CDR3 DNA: TGTGCCAGCTCAGCCGAACAGGGGTTATTTGACGAGCAGTACTTC. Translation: CASSAEQGLFDEQYF.